The table lists the clone carrying this T cell receptor (beta chain) with many counts. The antigen is not known. The data were obtained in a study of cytomegalovirus exposure and HLA in healthy donors. The study, taken as a whole, reports: In an earlier analysis, in some 600 donors, most V segments appeared productive either ~87% or ~30% of the time. V- and J-gene trimming in TCR beta was tied to a missense DCLRE1C variant by an analysis performed later. Both high specificity and high sensitivity reportedly marked the classifier's diagnosis of cytomegalovirus status.

Deletions cut 6 bases from V and 1 base from J, with 12 bases between. The CDR3 has 14 amino acids. From germline, CDR1 is SGHAT and CDR2 FQDESV (reference sequence). A multiplex PCR was run with 60 Vbeta primers and 13 Jbeta primers. Methods used by the authors: The authors later counted roughly 87 million unique TCR beta chains, some 10 million of them shared. Sequenced by immunoSEQ multiplex PCR; TCRdb stores in-frame clones only, minus some. The V and J calls and clone size are taken from that table; D and trimming were inferred from the DNA. In the table there are about 140,000 clones, roughly 80% of which are singletons.

The clonotype comes from a man aged 18 to 30 in good health and CMV-seropositive. The rearrangement links TRBV11-1 to TRBJ1-1; D gene unclear. The sequenced sample consisted of PBMCs. CDR3 nucleotide sequence: TGTGCCAGCAGTTCCAGACACCCGAACACTGAAGCTTTCTTT. Amino acids: CASSSRHPNTEAFF.